This T cell receptor beta chain stems from a study of OX40 agonist ivuxolimab in advanced cancers. The CDR3 length is 18 residues. Trimming removed 0 bases from V and 1 base from J; junction bases left unmatched: 10. Germline V CDR1 and CDR2: SGHNT, YYREEE (reference sequence). The protocol was immunoSEQ multiplex PCR, while the TCRdb copy is restricted to in-frame clones and leaves out a portion. The sample comprises 65,000 to 95,000 clones, roughly 94% of which are singletons, and 9.6% rests with the top ten. Material: CD4+ or CD8+ T cells sorted from blood, obtained in a trial of the OX40 agonist ivuxolimab. This TCR was sampled from an adult with an advanced solid tumor such as melanoma, head and neck, liver or kidney cancer. The chain has TRBV5-4 and TRBJ2-1; 7 bases match TRBD1. CDR3 nucleotide sequence: TGTGCCAGCAGCTTGGTAGGACAGGCGGATTTTTCCTACAATGAGCAGTTCTTC. Protein product: CASSLVGQADFSYNEQFF.